This TCR beta chain was captured in a study of blood T cell repertoires in COVID-19. Overall study: The cDNA or gDNA used as material had been derived from T cells, B-cell-depleted T cells, or PBMCs.

This clone appeared a few times. The germline gives CDR1 SNHLY, CDR2 FYNNEI. This CDR3 has 15 amino acids. Trimming pared 5 bases from V and 3 bases from J, leaving 14 bases between. Produced via immunoSEQ multiplex PCR; TCRdb's table is partial and in-frame only. The data hold about 120,000 clones, with 90% observed a single time. The chain links TRBV2 to TRBJ2-4; D is possibly TRBD2 (6 bases). The sample was peripheral blood. The clonotype comes from a woman aged 60-75 years with COVID-19, enrolled during active disease. The CDR3 is CASSLAFGGKNIQYF. The CDR3 DNA reads TGTGCCAGCAGTTTAGCGTTCGGGGGCAAAAACATTCAGTACTTC. The whole variable domain, filled in from reference TRBV2 and TRBJ2-4, reads EPEVTQTPSHQVTQMGQEVILRCVPISNHLYFYWYRQILGQKVEFLVSFYNNEISEKSEIFDDQFSVERPDGSNFTLKIRSTKLEDSAMYFCASSLAFGGKNIQYFGAGTRLSVL.